Each of the 7 T cell receptor beta chains below was sequenced from the same sample in a study of spatial heterogeneity in lung cancer. Time point given: sample taken at primary tumor resection. The sequenced material consisted of unsorted whole RNA from tumor, nontumor lung or frozen PBMC. MiXCR, applied by TCRdb to the 5' RACE reads, yields one record per CDR3 protein. Among 50,000 to 65,000 distinct CDR3 sequences listed, roughly 6.5% were seen once. The sequences come from PBMCs, collected at surgery. These receptors were collected from a female donor with early-stage non-small cell lung cancer.

This clonotype was seen a few times. The chain couples TRBV28 to TRBJ1-6; D gene unclear. The length of the CDR3 is 15 residues. V was pared by 3 bases and J by 0 bases, with 6 bases between. The germline V gene has CDR1 MDHEN and CDR2 SYDVKM. The chain's CDR3 is CASSFPVSYNSPLHF. The DNA for the CDR3 is TGTGCCAGCAGTTTCCCGGTCTCCTATAATTCACCCCTCCACTTT.

Many counts were recorded for this clonotype. The chain joins TRBV20-1 to TRBJ1-5; 7 bases fit TRBD1. Germline values: CDR1 DFQATT, CDR2 SNEGSKA (reference sequence). CDR3 length: 16 residues. After removal of 1 base from V and 0 bases from J, the junction contained 6 bases not matched to a gene. The CDR3 loop reads CSARGQGGYSNQPQHF. CDR3 DNA sequence: TGCAGTGCTAGAGGACAGGGAGGTTATAGCAATCAGCCCCAGCATTTT.

The chain has TRBV9 and TRBJ2-7; 7 nucleotides match TRBD1. CDR3 size: 13 residues. Germline values: CDR1 SGDLS, CDR2 YYNGEE. The V segment lost 9 bases and the J segment 2 bases; nucleotides outside the gene matches: 8. The CDR3 sequence: CAIYGQDAYEQYF. In DNA, the CDR3 is TGTGCCATCTACGGACAGGATGCCTACGAGCAGTACTTC.

This clonotype was observed many times. The CDR3, as DNA: TGTGCCAGCAGCAGGACCGGATCGACTAGCTCAGAGACCCAGTACTTC. Translating it yields CASSRTGSTSSETQYF. This chain connects TRBV7-7 to TRBJ2-5; TRBD2 aligns across 7 bases. CDR1 and CDR2 from the germline V gene are SSHAT and FNYEAQ (reference sequence). V shed 5 bases and J 4 bases; nucleotides not matched to a gene: 13. CDR3 size: 16 residues.

This clonotype was picked up many times. The V gene is TRBV9, the J gene TRBJ2-5, with TRBD2 matching over 9 bases. CDR3 size: 17 residues. Germline assignment: CDR1 SGDLS and CDR2 YYNGEE. Trimming cost V 3 bases and J 4 bases; bases outside gene matches: 13. Here the CDR3 DNA reads TGTGCCAGCAGCGCGACGGTCCAGCGGGGGGCGGGAGAGACCCAGTACTTC. Its translation is CASSATVQRGAGETQYF.

The chain joins TRBV5-1 to TRBJ1-1; D is undetermined. Trimming left V 4 bases short and J 2 bases short, with 12 bases between. This CDR3 region has 14 residues. Germline V gives CDR1 SGHRS, CDR2 YFSETQ. CDR3 protein: CASSPGSTNTEAFF. In DNA form, the CDR3 reads TGCGCCAGCAGCCCGGGCTCTACAAACACTGAAGCTTTCTTT.

This clonotype was observed at least ten times. V gene TRBV29-1 combines with J gene TRBJ2-7; possible D gene TRBD2, 7 bases. The germline gives CDR1 SQVTM, CDR2 ANQGSEA. Deletions cut 1 base from V and 4 bases from J, with 14 bases between. The CDR3 has 14 residues. The DNA of the CDR3 is TGCAGCGTTGAAGGGGAGGGGGTCGGTTACGAGCAGTACTTC. Translation: CSVEGEGVGYEQYF.